A single sample is the source of the 26 T cell receptor beta chains below, sequenced in a study of T cells in tuberculosis. TCRdb's table, derived via immunoSEQ multiplex PCR, lists solely in-frame clones and lacks some. The sample consists of about 30,000 clones, about 92% of them appearing once. The sample consisted of PBMCs. The receptors were sampled from a donor aged 10 to 29 with latent tuberculosis or without tuberculosis infection.

The chain joins TRBV7-9 to TRBJ1-2; TRBD1 aligns across 7 bases. Germline CDR1 SEHNR, CDR2 FQNEAQ (reference sequence). This CDR3 spans 13 amino acids. After removal of 5 bases from V and 5 bases from J, the junction contained 5 bases not matched to a gene. The CDR3 DNA reads TGTGCCAGCAGCCCGGGACAGAGATATGGCTACACCTTC. Its protein is CASSPGQRYGYTF.

The rearrangement joins TRBV18 to TRBJ2-7; TRBD2 matches at 7 bases. Germline V gives CDR1 KGHSH, CDR2 LQKENI. V trimming: 0 bases; J trimming: 3 bases; junction bases outside the gene matches: 2. The length of the CDR3 is 14 residues. The CDR3 DNA reads TGTGCCAGCTCACCACCGGCTAGCGGCTACGAGCAGTACTTC. As protein: CASSPPASGYEQYF.

This sequence joins TRBV9 and TRBJ1-3; D may be TRBD1 (6 bases). The CDR3 has 19 residues. Germline lookup yields CDR1 SGDLS and CDR2 YYNGEE. Trimming took 3 bases from V and 2 from J, leaving 24 bases between them. CDR3: CASSAVGEGRGFTGNTIYF. Here the CDR3 DNA reads TGTGCCAGCAGCGCCGTGGGGGAGGGCAGGGGCTTCACTGGAAACACCATATATTTT.

The chain is built from TRBV2 and TRBJ2-5; D might be TRBD2 (5 bases). Trimming pared 0 bases from V and 7 bases from J, leaving 15 bases between. The CDR3 covers 15 residues. Germline CDR1 and CDR2: SNHLY and FYNNEI. The DNA for the CDR3 is TGTGCCAGCAGTGAAGCGCTGACCCAGCGGAGGACCCAGTACTTC. Translating it yields CASSEALTQRRTQYF.

The CDR3 bases are TGTGCCAGCAGATATTCTGGGGCCAACGTCCTGACTTTC. It specifies CASRYSGANVLTF. This rearrangement joins TRBV7-3 to TRBJ2-6; D is uncertain. The CDR3 spans 13 residues. Germline V gene data show CDR1 as SGHTA and CDR2 as FQGTGA. V lost 6 bases to trimming and J lost 1 base, with 4 bases between them.

The chain uses TRBV4-1 and TRBJ1-2; 9 positions agree with TRBD1. The CDR3 consists of 15 residues. Germline V gene lookup returns CDR1 MGHRA and CDR2 YSYEKL. With V trimmed by 4 bases and J by 3 bases, 6 bases remained unmatched. The CDR3 spells CASSRVTGGDYGYTF. The CDR3 nucleotides read TGCGCCAGCAGCCGAGTAACAGGGGGCGACTATGGCTACACCTTC.

V gene TRBV15 combines with J gene TRBJ2-1, with 12 bases identical to TRBD2. Germline V gene data show CDR1 as LNHNV and CDR2 as YYDKDF (reference sequence). The V segment lost 5 bases and the J segment 6 bases; nucleotides outside the gene matches: 8. This CDR3 comprises 16 residues. Written as DNA, the CDR3 is TGTGCCACCAGCGTTTGGCTAGCGGGGGGGTTCAATGAGCAGTTCTTC. Amino acid sequence: CATSVWLAGGFNEQFF.

The chain recombines TRBV20-1 with TRBJ2-7; no clear D. Germline V gene lookup returns CDR1 DFQATT and CDR2 SNEGSKA (reference sequence). The CDR3 contains 11 residues. V was pared by 3 bases and J by 7 bases, with 10 bases between. DNA for the CDR3: TGCAGTGCTAGGGTCGAGAGGGAGCAGTACTTC. As protein: CSARVEREQYF.

The chain couples TRBV5-6 to TRBJ2-7, with TRBD2 as a possible D gene (6 bases). Germline lookup yields CDR1 SGHDT and CDR2 YYEEEE. The CDR3 contains 14 residues. V lost 3 bases to trimming and J lost 4 bases, with 14 bases between them. CDR3 in amino acids: CASSSLGGEYEQYF. The DNA for the CDR3 is TGTGCCAGCAGCTCCTTGGGCGGGGAATACGAGCAGTACTTC.

This chain links TRBV11-2 with TRBJ1-1, with unresolved D. CDR3 length: 14 residues. With 1 base removed from V and 2 bases from J, the gap between germline ends came to 8 bases. CDR1 is SGHAT and CDR2 is FQNNGV in the germline V gene. The CDR3 bases are TGTGCCAGCAGCTTAGTACTAGGCAACACTGAAGCTTTCTTT. Translated, it gives CASSLVLGNTEAFF. Supplemented by reference TRBV11-2 and TRBJ1-1, the full variable domain reads EAGVAQSPRYKIIEKRQSVAFWCNPISGHATLYWYQQILGQGPKLLIQFQNNGVVDDSQLPKDRFSAERLKGVDSTLKIQPAKLEDSAVYLCASSLVLGNTEAFFGQGTRLTVV.

The chain combines TRBV6-6 with TRBJ2-7, with TRBD2 matching 9 bases. V lost 6 bases and J lost 3; bases outside the gene matches: 12. The germline V gene has CDR1 MNHNY and CDR2 SVGAGI (reference sequence). This CDR3 is 16 amino acids long. The CDR3 sequence is CASRDSGSKESYEQYF. For the CDR3, the DNA is TGTGCCAGCAGGGATAGCGGGAGTAAAGAAAGCTACGAGCAGTACTTC.

This clone was counted once. The V call is TRBV5-4, the J call TRBJ2-1; the match to TRBD2 covers 14 bases. The CDR3 extends over 17 amino acids. V trimming: 1 base; J trimming: 8 bases; junction bases outside the gene matches: 8. CDR1 and CDR2 (germline): SGHNT, YYREEE (reference sequence). CDR3 bases: TGTGCCAGCAGCTTGTGGCGGACTAGCGGGGGGCCCGATGAGCAGTTCTTC. Protein sequence: CASSLWRTSGGPDEQFF.

J is TRBJ2-2 and V is TRBV5-4; 8 bases match TRBD1. The germline V gene has CDR1 SGHNT and CDR2 YYREEE (reference sequence). The V gene end was trimmed by 0 bases and the J gene end by 6 bases; junction bases not matched to a gene: 10. CDR3 length: 17 residues. CDR3 in amino acids: CASSLDLGDRSSGELFF. The CDR3 DNA follows: TGTGCCAGCAGCTTGGACCTTGGGGACAGGTCCTCCGGGGAGCTGTTTTTT.

V is TRBV2 and J is TRBJ1-5; 8 bases align to TRBD1. With 5 bases clipped from V and 6 bases from J, the junction kept 9 bases outside the gene matches. CDR1 is SNHLY and CDR2 is FYNNEI in the germline V gene. The CDR3 runs 15 residues. The CDR3 spells CASSTQGASGQPQHF. The CDR3 DNA reads TGTGCCAGCAGTACGCAGGGGGCTTCCGGTCAGCCCCAGCATTTT.

V is TRBV28 and J is TRBJ2-2, with TRBD2 matching 11 bases. V lost 1 base and J lost 2; bases outside the gene matches: 6. The CDR3 runs to 18 residues. Looked up from germline, CDR1 is MDHEN and CDR2 is SYDVKM. The CDR3 bases are TGTGCCAGCAGTTTATCCCTAGCGGGAGGAGTTAACACCGGGGAGCTGTTTTTT. This encodes CASSLSLAGGVNTGELFF.

The CDR3 spells CASRAGQALAKNIQYF. The CDR3 coding sequence is TGTGCCAGCAGGGCAGGACAGGCTTTAGCCAAAAACATTCAGTACTTC. The chain joins TRBV2 to TRBJ2-4, with 7 bases fitting TRBD1. From germline, CDR1 is SNHLY and CDR2 FYNNEI. CDR3 length equals 16 residues. Germline trimming cut 6 bases from V and 0 bases from J; bases unmatched to any gene: 8. Looking up the rest from reference TRBV2 and TRBJ2-4 gives the full variable domain: EPEVTQTPSHQVTQMGQEVILRCVPISNHLYFYWYRQILGQKVEFLVSFYNNEISEKSEIFDDQFSVERPDGSNFTLKIRSTKLEDSAMYFCASRAGQALAKNIQYFGAGTRLSVL.

About this clone: It is unclear where the CDR3 begins or ends on the DNA, so no DNA is shown, and the CDR3 is as TCRdb lists it. CDR3 sequence reads: CASSTSGQGLSPLHF. The chain uses TRBV6-5 and TRBJ1-6; TRBD1, the D gene given by the table, was not confirmed from the DNA. Per the germline V gene, CDR1 is MNHEY and CDR2 is SVGAGI. The CDR3 numbers 15 amino acids, ends counted.

This chain connects TRBV2 to TRBJ2-7, with 7 positions matching TRBD1. The CDR3 runs 12 residues. V lost 8 bases to trimming and J lost 3 bases; unmatched junction nucleotides: 4. Germline CDR1 and CDR2: SNHLY and FYNNEI. CDR3: CASWDSVYEQYF. Written as DNA, the CDR3 is TGTGCCAGCTGGGACAGCGTCTACGAGCAGTACTTC.

The gene calls are TRBV7-2 and TRBJ2-3, with 9 nucleotides matching TRBD1. The germline V gene encodes CDR1 SGHTA and CDR2 FQGNSA. The CDR3 runs to 17 residues. V lost 2 bases, J lost 2 bases, and 8 bases stayed unmatched. CDR3: CASSLKSGTGITDTQYF. The DNA of the CDR3 is TGTGCCAGCAGCTTAAAAAGCGGGACAGGGATCACAGATACGCAGTATTTT.

This rearrangement joins TRBV6-6 to TRBJ2-1; tentatively, D is TRBD2 (5 bases). The V and J ends lost 6 bases and 0 bases respectively, with 12 bases between them. The CDR3 has 15 amino acids. Germline-derived CDR1 and CDR2 are MNHNY and SVGAGI (reference sequence). The CDR3 DNA sequence: TGTGCCAGCAGCCTAGCTGCGAGCTCCTACAATGAGCAGTTCTTC. Residues: CASSLAASSYNEQFF.

This CDR3 reads CASSGTSGSFHNEQFF. CDR3 DNA: TGTGCCAGTAGTGGGACTAGCGGGAGTTTTCACAATGAGCAGTTCTTC. The genes are TRBV19 and TRBJ2-1, with 14 bases lining up with TRBD2. V gave up 5 bases and J gave up 5 bases; unmatched junction bases: 5. This CDR3 is built from 16 residues. Germline V gives CDR1 LNHDA, CDR2 SQIVND (reference sequence).

This clone was seen only a few times. The CDR3 DNA follows: TGTGCCAGCAGCCAAATGACAGCCTCAACTAATGAAAAACTGTTTTTT. As protein: CASSQMTASTNEKLFF. The chain employs TRBV4-2 and TRBJ1-4; TRBD1 is a possible D gene (5 bases). Trimming left V 2 bases short and J 0 bases short, with 10 bases between. Germline V lookup: CDR1 LGHNA, CDR2 YNFKEQ. The CDR3 has 16 residues.

V is TRBV5-1 and J is TRBJ2-7; D perhaps matches TRBD1 (6 bases). Germline lookup yields CDR1 SGHRS and CDR2 YFSETQ. The V and J ends lost 2 bases and 2 bases respectively, with 14 bases between them. There are 15 residues in the CDR3. Written as DNA, the CDR3 is TGCGCCAGCAGCTTATACAGGGATATGCCCTACGAGCAGTACTTC. It yields the protein CASSLYRDMPYEQYF.

The chain has TRBV7-3 and TRBJ2-3; no definite D call. V shed 1 base and J shed 7 bases, with 15 bases lying between them. CDR1 and CDR2 from the germline V gene are SGHTA and FQGTGA. The CDR3 totals 15 residues. The chain's CDR3 is CASSLRAARYHTQYF. The CDR3 DNA reads as TGTGCCAGCAGCTTAAGGGCAGCCAGGTATCATACGCAGTATTTT.

The J gene is TRBJ2-3, the V gene TRBV15; 7 bases fit TRBD2. The CDR3 runs to 19 residues. The J segment lost 6 bases and the V segment lost 2 bases, leaving 20 bases of the junction unmatched. Per the germline V gene, CDR1 is LNHNV and CDR2 is YYDKDF (reference sequence). CDR3 coding DNA: TGTGCCACCAGCAGAAAGCGGTCGGTGGCCGGCGGGGAGGGGGATACGCAGTATTTT. Residues: CATSRKRSVAGGEGDTQYF.

V and J are TRBV6-1 and TRBJ2-5, with 13 bases aligning to TRBD2. This CDR3 region has 15 residues. The germline V gene encodes CDR1 MNHNS and CDR2 SASEGT. After removal of 2 bases from V and 9 bases from J, the junction contained 6 bases not matched to a gene. The CDR3 loop reads CASSERTSGSTAQYF. In DNA, the CDR3 is TGTGCCAGCAGTGAAAGGACTAGCGGGAGTACAGCCCAGTACTTC.